This is a list of T cell receptor beta chains from one sample in a study of cytomegalovirus exposure and HLA in healthy donors. TCRdb's copy holds only in-frame clones and misses some; the assay was immunoSEQ multiplex PCR. Among some 200,000 clones listed, approximately 78% were seen once. Sequencing was done on a sample of PBMCs. The receptors shown here come from a woman aged 40-49 years in good health and CMV-seronegative. Both conserved end residues are part of each CDR3.

J: TRBJ1-2; V: TRBV7-9; CDR3: CASSPSLSGGLNYGYTF
J: TRBJ2-7; V: TRBV6-5; CDR3: CASRGQGYEQYF
J: TRBJ2-5; V: TRBV28; CDR3: CASSQTGQGAQETQYF
J: TRBJ2-2; V: TRBV27; CDR3: CASSHGTGYLSNTGELFF
J: TRBJ2-2; V: TRBV5-1; CDR3: CASSLDRGSGGELFF
J: TRBJ2-7; V: TRBV6-5; CDR3: CASSQQGDEQYF
J: TRBJ1-1; V: TRBV28; CDR3: CASSLWGQGTEAFF
J: TRBJ1-3; V: TRBV13; CDR3: CASSSSGYHGNTIYF
J: TRBJ2-3; V: TRBV19; CDR3: CASVQRGRTDTQYF
J: TRBJ2-1; V: TRBV9; CDR3: CASSVSPSANNEQFF
J: TRBJ1-1; V: TRBV10-2; CDR3: CATGGWGSTEAFF
J: TRBJ1-5; V: TRBV2; CDR3: CASRTNSNQPQHF
J: TRBJ2-3; V: TRBV5-1; CDR3: CASSETGSPTDTQYF
J: TRBJ2-5; V: TRBV9; CDR3: CASSPSGRGETQYF
J: TRBJ1-5; V: TRBV19; CDR3: CASNEQPQHF
J: TRBJ2-2; V: TRBV7-9; CDR3: CASSSLGGATGELFF
J: TRBJ2-2; V: TRBV10-2; CDR3: CASRGGAQAGELFF
J: TRBJ2-7; V: TRBV5-1; CDR3: CASSQGQGHEQYF
J: TRBJ1-2; V: TRBV2; CDR3: CASSEMSTTNYGYTF
J: NA; V: TRBV4-1; CDR3: CASSQKQGIYEQYF
J: TRBJ2-4; V: TRBV6-1; CDR3: CASSGQLLAKNIQYF
J: TRBJ2-1; V: TRBV6-6; CDR3: CASNRDFNNEQFF
J: TRBJ1-2; V: TRBV6-6; CDR3: CASRDGTDLPYGYTF
J: TRBJ2-5; V: TRBV6-1; CDR3: CASSWGQGSETQYF
J: TRBJ2-7; V: TRBV5-4; CDR3: CASSGGLAGVDEQYF